This T cell receptor (beta chain) is drawn from a study of patients and donors after allogeneic stem cell transplantation. Using its own MiXCR run on the RT-PCR reads, TCRdb lists one record per CDR3 protein. The sample has around 27,000 distinct CDR3 sequences, around 7.4% seen once. In this sample, this clonotype turned up a few times. Sequenced material: blood, either unsorted or a sorted T cell fraction (not recorded which). The receptor's source is a human donor who was either an allogeneic HSCT recipient or a stem cell or donor lymphocyte infusion donor (not recorded which). It is not recorded whose cells these are; they may come from a transplant donor.

CDR3 bases: TGTGCCAGCAGCGCCACCGGGACACGGAATCGAGGGGCTTTCTTT. Residues: CASSATGTRNRGAFF. The chain employs TRBV2 and TRBJ1-1; weak D call: TRBD1 (6 bases). The CDR3 length is 15 residues. Germline CDR1 reads SNHLY; CDR2 reads FYNNEI. Between the trimmed V and J ends, which lost 6 bases and 11 bases, there was a span of 25 bases.